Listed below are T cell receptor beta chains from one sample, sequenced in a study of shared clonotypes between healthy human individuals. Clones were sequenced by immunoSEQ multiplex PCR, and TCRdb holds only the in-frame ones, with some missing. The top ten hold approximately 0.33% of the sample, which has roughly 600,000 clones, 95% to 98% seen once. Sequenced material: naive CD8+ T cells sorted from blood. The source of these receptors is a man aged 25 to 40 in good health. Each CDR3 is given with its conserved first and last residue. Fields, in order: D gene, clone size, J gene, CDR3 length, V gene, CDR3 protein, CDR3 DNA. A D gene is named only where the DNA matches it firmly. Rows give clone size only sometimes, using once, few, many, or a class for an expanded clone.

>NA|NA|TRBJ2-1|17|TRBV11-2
CASSQMAGLIASNEQFF
TGTGCCAGCAGCCAAATGGCCGGGCTCATAGCAAGCAATGAGCAGTTCTTC
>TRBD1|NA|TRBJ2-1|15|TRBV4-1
CASSPRQGARNEQFF
TGCGCCAGCAGCCCCCGACAGGGGGCGCGAAATGAGCAGTTCTTC
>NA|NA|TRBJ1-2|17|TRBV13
CASSSLRPRGVQDGYTF
TGTGCCAGCAGCTCATTACGGCCTCGGGGTGTTCAAGATGGCTACACCTTC
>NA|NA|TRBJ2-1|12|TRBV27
CASSPVDREQFF
TGTGCCAGCAGTCCCGTCGACAGGGAGCAGTTCTTC
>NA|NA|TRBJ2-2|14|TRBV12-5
CASGLLTGPGELFF
TGTGCTAGTGGTTTGCTAACAGGTCCCGGGGAGCTGTTTTTT
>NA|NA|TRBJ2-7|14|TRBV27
CASSLGRGAYEQYF
TGTGCCAGCAGTTTAGGCAGGGGGGCCTACGAGCAGTACTTC
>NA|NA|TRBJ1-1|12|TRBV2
CASISGAGGTFF
TGTGCCAGCATTTCCGGGGCAGGTGGGACTTTCTTT
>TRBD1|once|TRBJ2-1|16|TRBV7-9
CASSLMMTGGFNEQFF
TGTGCCAGCAGCTTAATGATGACAGGGGGCTTCAATGAGCAGTTCTTC
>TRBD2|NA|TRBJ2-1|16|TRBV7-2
CASSYPGAGAGDEQFF
TGTGCCAGCAGCTACCCGGGCGCGGGAGCTGGGGATGAGCAGTTCTTC
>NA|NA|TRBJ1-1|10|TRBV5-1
CVVWGTEAFF
TGCGTCGTGTGGGGCACTGAAGCTTTCTTT
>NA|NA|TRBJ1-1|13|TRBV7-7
CASSQDRNTEAFF
TGTGCCAGCAGCCAGGACAGAAACACTGAAGCTTTCTTT
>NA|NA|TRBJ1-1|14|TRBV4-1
CASSLNGQNTEAFF
TGCGCCAGCAGCCTAAACGGCCAGAACACTGAAGCTTTCTTT
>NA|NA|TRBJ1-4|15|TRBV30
CAWQQGSGANEKLFF
TGTGCCTGGCAACAGGGATCCGGGGCAAATGAAAAACTGTTTTTT
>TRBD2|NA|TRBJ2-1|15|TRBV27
CASSLVAGGLNEQFF
TGTGCCAGCAGTTTGGTAGCGGGAGGGCTCAATGAGCAGTTCTTC
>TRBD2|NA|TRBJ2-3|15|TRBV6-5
CASSYSGGTADTQYF
TGTGCCAGCAGTTACAGCGGGGGCACCGCAGATACGCAGTATTTT
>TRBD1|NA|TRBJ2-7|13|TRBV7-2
CASSTRQGYEQYF
TGTGCCAGCAGCACTCGACAGGGCTACGAGCAGTACTTC
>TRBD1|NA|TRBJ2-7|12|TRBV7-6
CASSGTGFEQYF
TGTGCCAGCAGCGGGACAGGCTTCGAGCAGTACTTC
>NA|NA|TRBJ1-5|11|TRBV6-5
CASSYFQPQHF
TGTGCCAGCAGTTACTTTCAGCCCCAGCATTTT
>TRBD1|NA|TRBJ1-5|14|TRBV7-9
CASSLAQGAQPQHF
TGTGCCAGCAGCTTAGCTCAGGGGGCTCAGCCCCAGCATTTT
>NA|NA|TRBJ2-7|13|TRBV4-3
CASSPGGFYEQYF
TGCGCCAGCAGCCCCGGAGGCTTCTACGAGCAGTACTTC
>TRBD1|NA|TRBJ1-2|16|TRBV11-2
CASSLGGTGYNYGYTF
TGTGCCAGCAGCTTAGGGGGGACAGGGTATAACTATGGCTACACCTTC
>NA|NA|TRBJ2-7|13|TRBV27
CASSLDWGYEQYF
TGTGCCAGCAGTTTAGATTGGGGCTACGAGCAGTACTTC
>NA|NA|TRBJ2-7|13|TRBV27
CASSFGGSYEQYF
TGTGCCAGCAGTTTTGGGGGTTCCTACGAGCAGTACTTC
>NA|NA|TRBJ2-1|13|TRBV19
CASLGANYNEQFF
TGTGCCAGTCTAGGGGCGAACTACAATGAGCAGTTCTTC
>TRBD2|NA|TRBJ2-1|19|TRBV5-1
CASSLRGTSGGSSYNEQFF
TGCGCCAGCAGCTTGCGGGGGACTAGCGGAGGAAGCTCCTACAATGAGCAGTTCTTC
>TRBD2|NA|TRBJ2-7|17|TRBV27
CASSLLIGTSGIYEQYF
TGTGCCAGCAGTTTACTTATCGGGACTAGCGGGATCTACGAGCAGTACTTC
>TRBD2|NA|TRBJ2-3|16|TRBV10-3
CAISVGTSGTTDTQYF
TGTGCCATCAGTGTGGGGACTAGCGGCACCACAGATACGCAGTATTTT
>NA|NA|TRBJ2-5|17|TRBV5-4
CASSLEPGASEQETQYF
TGTGCCAGCAGCTTGGAACCAGGGGCTAGCGAACAAGAGACCCAGTACTTC
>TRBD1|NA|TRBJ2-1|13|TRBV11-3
CASSLERTGEQFF
TGTGCCAGCAGCTTAGAGCGGACAGGGGAGCAGTTCTTC
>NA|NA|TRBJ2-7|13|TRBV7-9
CASSFDGSYEQYF
TGTGCCAGCAGCTTTGACGGATCCTACGAGCAGTACTTC
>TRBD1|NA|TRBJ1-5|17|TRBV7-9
CASSKGGTGETNQPQHF
TGTGCCAGCAGCAAGGGTGGGACAGGAGAAACCAATCAGCCCCAGCATTTT
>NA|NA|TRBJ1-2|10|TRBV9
CASEGQGYTF
TGTGCCAGCGAGGGCCAGGGCTACACCTTC
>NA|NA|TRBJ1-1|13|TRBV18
CASSPRRGAEAFF
TGTGCCAGCTCACCGCGTAGAGGAGCTGAAGCTTTCTTT
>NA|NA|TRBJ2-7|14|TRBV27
CASSLSTASDEQYF
TGTGCCAGCAGTTTATCAACGGCAAGCGACGAGCAGTACTTC
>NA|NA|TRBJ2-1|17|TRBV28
CASSHQVGQGLNNEQFF
TGTGCCAGCAGTCACCAAGTGGGGCAGGGGTTAAACAATGAGCAGTTCTTC
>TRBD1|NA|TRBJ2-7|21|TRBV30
CAWRRDREPAGRAFPSYEQYF
TGTGCCTGGCGTCGGGACAGGGAACCAGCGGGAAGGGCTTTTCCATCCTACGAGCAGTACTTC
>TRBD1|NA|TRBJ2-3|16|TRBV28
CASSLPPDRGTDTQYF
TGTGCCAGCAGTTTACCTCCGGACAGGGGTACAGATACGCAGTATTTT
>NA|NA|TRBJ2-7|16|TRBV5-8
CASSLGSAGGPYEQYF
TGTGCCAGCAGCTTAGGGTCGGCAGGGGGGCCCTACGAGCAGTACTTC
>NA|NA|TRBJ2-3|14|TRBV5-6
CASSLDRVADTQYF
TGTGCCAGCAGCTTGGACAGGGTCGCGGATACGCAGTATTTT
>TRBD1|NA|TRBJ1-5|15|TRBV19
CASSIAGGSNQPQHF
TGTGCCAGTAGTATAGCAGGGGGGAGCAATCAGCCCCAGCATTTT
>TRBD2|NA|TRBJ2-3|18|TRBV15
CATSPSPGLVYSADTQYF
TGTGCCACCAGCCCTTCTCCGGGACTAGTTTATTCAGCAGATACGCAGTATTTT
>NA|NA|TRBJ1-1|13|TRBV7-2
CASSRPEKTEAFF
TGTGCCAGCAGCCGACCAGAAAAGACAGAAGCTTTCTTT
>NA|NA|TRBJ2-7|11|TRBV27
CASTFGDEQYF
TGTGCCAGCACGTTCGGTGACGAGCAGTACTTC
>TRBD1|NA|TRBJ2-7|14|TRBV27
CASSLSGGRDEQYF
TGTGCCAGCAGTTTATCAGGGGGCAGGGACGAGCAGTACTTC
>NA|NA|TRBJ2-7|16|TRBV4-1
CASSQVTHRVTDEQYF
TGCGCCAGCAGCCAAGTGACGCACCGAGTTACCGACGAGCAGTACTTC
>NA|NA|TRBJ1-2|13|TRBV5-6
CASSLVADYGYTF
TGTGCCAGCAGCTTGGTTGCCGACTATGGCTACACCTTC
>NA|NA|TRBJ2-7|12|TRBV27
CASSPSGSEQYF
TGTGCCAGCAGTCCCTCGGGGAGCGAGCAGTACTTC
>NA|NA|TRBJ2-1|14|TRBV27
CASSSVTAYDEQFF
TGTGCCAGCAGTTCAGTCACCGCATACGATGAGCAGTTCTTC
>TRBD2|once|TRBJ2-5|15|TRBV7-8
CASLSLAGVQETQYF
TGTGCCAGCCTCTCCCTAGCGGGAGTACAAGAGACCCAGTACTTC
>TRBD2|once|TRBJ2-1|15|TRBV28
CASSFGGRYSNEQFF
TGTGCCAGCAGTTTCGGGGGGAGGTATAGCAATGAGCAGTTCTTC
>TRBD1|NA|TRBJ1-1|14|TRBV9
CASSAGQGASEAFF
TGTGCCAGCAGCGCGGGACAGGGGGCTTCTGAAGCTTTCTTT
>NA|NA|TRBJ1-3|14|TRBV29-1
CSVELRGIGNTIYF
TGCAGCGTTGAACTACGGGGGATAGGAAACACCATATATTTT
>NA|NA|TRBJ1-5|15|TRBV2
CASSEIDRDNQPQHF
TGTGCCAGCAGTGAGATAGACAGAGACAATCAGCCCCAGCATTTT
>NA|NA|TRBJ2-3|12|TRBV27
CASSSLADTQYF
TGTGCCAGCAGTAGTTTGGCAGATACGCAGTATTTT
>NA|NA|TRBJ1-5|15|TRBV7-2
CASSLTAGPYQPQHF
TGTGCCAGCAGCTTGACAGCCGGGCCCTACCAGCCCCAGCATTTT